These 12 T cell receptor beta chains share one sample of origin, sequenced in a study of tissue T cells after allogeneic stem cell transplantation. Repertoires were generated with immunoSEQ multiplex PCR, while TCRdb's copy carries only in-frame clones and drops some. Here the sample spans roughly 7,800 clones, under 35% being singletons. The time point here: mouse harvest day 14 after allogeneic transplant. The graft held 10^6 splenic CD5+ T cells and 10^7 T-cell-depleted bone marrow cells. The material sequenced was skin. These receptors came from a female BALB/c mouse given C57BL/6 T cells with graft-versus-host disease after an allogeneic hematopoietic cell transplant.

Concerning this clone itself: These gene names are mouse names. CDR3 amino acids: CSSSPGANSDYTF. CDR3 DNA (partial): TGCTCCAGCAGTCCCGGTGCAAACTCCGACTACACC. The rearrangement links TRBV23 to TRBJ1-2. Read data end 1 residue before the CDR3 end; the end is taken from the germline J gene. Germline V gene data show CDR1 as KGHTA and CDR2 as FQNQQP. The CDR3 consists of 13 residues.

This clone came up a few times. Germline and genes here are mouse. CDR3 region: CASSLPGANTGQLYF. CDR3 DNA, as far as it was read: TGTGCCAGCAGTCTACCAGGGGCAAACACCGGGCAGCTCTAC. The J gene is TRBJ2-2, the V gene TRBV26, with D possibly being TRBD1 (6 bases). The read terminates 1 residue before the CDR3 end, so the remaining end is supplied by the germline J gene. Germline CDR1 reads KGHPV; CDR2 reads FQNQEV (reference sequence). Deletions cut 3 bases from V and 0 bases from J, with 8 bases between. The length of the CDR3 is 15 residues.

By share, this clone counts as medium-sized. All gene names here are mouse names. Read coverage stops 1 residue before the CDR3 terminus; the germline J gene supplies the remainder. The sample holds other DNA sequences that translate to the same CDR3. This chain uses TRBV26 with TRBJ2-7; 11 nucleotides match TRBD1. J was trimmed by 5 bases and V by 6 bases; bases with no gene match: 3. This CDR3 has 13 amino acids. Germline CDR1 is KGHPV and CDR2 is FQNQEV (reference sequence). This CDR3 is CASSLGQGDEQYF. The part of the CDR3 DNA that was read is TGTGCCAGCAGCCTGGGACAGGGGGATGAACAGTAC. The complete variable domain, with remaining parts taken from reference TRBV26 and TRBJ2-7, reads NSKVIQTPRYLVKGQGQKAKMRCIPEKGHPVVFWYQQNKNNEFKFLINFQNQEVLQQIDMTEKRFSAECPSNSPCSLEIQSSEAGDSALYLCASSLGQGDEQYFGPGTRLTVL.

On this clone itself: Gene and germline names: mouse. The read terminates 1 residue before the CDR3 end, so the remaining end is supplied by the germline J gene. The rearrangement joins TRBV3 to TRBJ2-7, with 9 bases fitting TRBD2. From germline, CDR1 is SNHLY and CDR2 FYNGKV (reference sequence). The CDR3 is 14 residues long. The V gene end was trimmed by 4 bases and the J gene end by 4 bases; junction bases not matched to a gene: 5. Here the CDR3 reads CASSSRLGDYEQYF. The part of the CDR3 DNA that was read is TGTGCCAGCAGCTCCCGACTGGGGGATTATGAACAGTAC.

Comment on this clone: These gene names are mouse names. The read terminates 1 residue before the CDR3 end, so the remaining end is supplied by the germline J gene. Different DNA sequences within this sample yield the same CDR3. The V call is TRBV26, the J call TRBJ2-2; perhaps TRBD1 as D (6 bases). V lost 4 bases, J lost 2 bases, and 8 bases lay in between. Germline assignment: CDR1 KGHPV and CDR2 FQNQEV (reference sequence). The CDR3 totals 14 residues. The CDR3 is CASSRQGNTGQLYF. The part of the CDR3 DNA that was read is TGTGCCAGCAGTCGCCAGGGGAACACCGGGCAGCTCTAC.

Remarks on this clone: The genes and germline here are from mouse. Read sequence stops 1 residue before the CDR3 end, and the germline J gene provides the missing end. The rearrangement links TRBV26 to TRBJ2-4, with D maybe TRBD1 (5 bases). Germline V gene sequence: CDR1 KGHPV, CDR2 FQNQEV (reference sequence). The CDR3 consists of 14 residues. Trimming shortened V by 4 bases and J by 3 bases, and 11 bases separated the two germline ends. The sequenced part of the CDR3 DNA is TGTGCCAGCAGTCCTCAGGGAGGGCAAAACACCTTGTAC. Amino acids: CASSPQGGQNTLY. The full CDR3 protein is CASSPQGGQNTLYF.

This clone was seen more than once but under ten times. Each gene name is a mouse one. The read finishes 1 residue shy of the CDR3 end, and the germline J gene is used to complete it. The rearrangement uses TRBV13-1 and TRBJ1-3, with TRBD1 matching over 12 bases. V was pared by 5 bases and J by 3 bases, with 3 bases of the junction left unmatched. The germline CDR1 and CDR2 sequences are NSHNY and SYGAGN. The CDR3 length is 15 residues. CDR3 residues: CASRGQGAGGNTLYF. The sequenced part of the CDR3 DNA is TGTGCCAGCAGGGGACAGGGGGCAGGTGGAAATACGCTCTAT.

A note on this clone: Gene names refer to mouse genes. The read falls 1 residue short of the CDR3 end, and the missing part is taken from the germline J gene. The gene calls are TRBV3 and TRBJ1-5; 10 bases are a match to TRBD1. Germline V lookup: CDR1 SNHLY, CDR2 FYNGKV (reference sequence). This CDR3 contains 15 residues. V dropped 5 bases and J dropped 4; count of bases not matched to a gene: 5. The CDR3 sequence is CASSPRDRGNQAPLF. The covered CDR3 bases are TGTGCCAGCAGCCCCCGGGACAGGGGAAACCAGGCTCCGCTT.

This clone has more than one count but fewer than ten. Germline and genes here are mouse. The read ends 1 residue shy of where the CDR3 ends; the end is completed using the germline J gene. The chain combines TRBV26 with TRBJ2-1; no definite D call. CDR3 length equals 14 residues. Trimming left V 2 bases short and J 2 bases short, with 7 bases between. Germline V gives CDR1 KGHPV, CDR2 FQNQEV (reference sequence). The sequenced CDR3 bases are TGTGCCAGCAGTCTGACAGCCTACTATGCTGAGCAGTTC. It is translated as CASSLTAYYAEQF. In full, the CDR3 reads CASSLTAYYAEQFF. Looking up the rest from reference TRBV26 and TRBJ2-1 gives the full variable domain: NSKVIQTPRYLVKGQGQKAKMRCIPEKGHPVVFWYQQNKNNEFKFLINFQNQEVLQQIDMTEKRFSAECPSNSPCSLEIQSSEAGDSALYLCASSLTAYYAEQFFGPGTRLTVL.

Points on this clone: The listed genes are named as in mouse. The read terminates 1 residue ahead of where the CDR3 ends, so the germline J gene completes it. V and J are TRBV26 and TRBJ2-4, with TRBD1 matching over 10 bases. V was clipped by 5 bases and J by 5 bases; unmatched bases: 4. This CDR3 has 14 amino acids. CDR1 and CDR2 (germline): KGHPV, FQNQEV (reference sequence). The DNA read from the CDR3 is TGTGCCAGCAGTAACCGGGACAGGGGAAACACCTTGTAC. This sequence encodes CASSNRDRGNTLY. The whole CDR3 protein is CASSNRDRGNTLYF. The full variable domain, rest sourced from reference TRBV26 and TRBJ2-4, is NSKVIQTPRYLVKGQGQKAKMRCIPEKGHPVVFWYQQNKNNEFKFLINFQNQEVLQQIDMTEKRFSAECPSNSPCSLEIQSSEAGDSALYLCASSNRDRGNTLYFGAGTRLSVL.

Comments on this clone: These gene names are mouse names. The missing CDR3 end, 1 residue past where the read stops, is filled in from the germline J gene. This rearrangement joins TRBV16 to TRBJ2-1; D ambiguous. V lost 0 bases and J lost 3, with 3 bases in between. The germline V gene encodes CDR1 SGHSA and CDR2 FRNQAP. The CDR3 consists of 13 residues. The covered CDR3 bases are TGTGCAAGCAGCTTAGATCCCTATGCTGAGCAGTTC. The encoded protein is CASSLDPYAEQF. The whole CDR3 reads CASSLDPYAEQFF.

A note on this clone: Germline and genes here are mouse. Coverage ceases 1 residue before the CDR3 finishes, and the germline J gene fills in the end. The chain couples TRBV3 to TRBJ2-4; D might be TRBD1 (6 bases). Trimming cost V 5 bases and J 0 bases, with 12 bases left between them. The CDR3 runs to 15 residues. Per germline, CDR1 SNHLY and CDR2 FYNGKV (reference sequence). CDR3 DNA (partial): TGTGCCAGCAGCCACCGGGACAAAAGTCAAAACACCTTGTAC. This translates into CASSHRDKSQNTLY. The whole CDR3 is CASSHRDKSQNTLYF.